The text below deals with one T cell receptor (beta chain). The data are from a study of T cells in Graves' hyperthyroidism and ophthalmopathy. Template material for amplifying TCR beta CDR3 regions consisted of RNA transcripts. HTBI primers were used for first-round RT-PCR of the TCR CDR3. TCRdb re-analysed the multiplex PCR reads in MiXCR, keeping a single row per CDR3 protein. This sample has approximately 380,000 distinct CDR3 sequences; roughly 18% occur once, and the top ten carry around 40%. The V end was cut by 2 bases, the J end by 8 bases, with 22 bases between. CDR3 length: 16 amino acids. Germline V CDR1 and CDR2: MNHNS, SASEGT. Disease duration was under 3 months in the ophthalmopathy patients, who also had a Clinical Activity Score of at least 3 and a NOSPECS grade of at least 4. Not enrolled were patients with uncontrolled infection, other autoimmune disease, pregnancy or lactation. Diagnosing involved the use of clinical symptoms, serum thyroxine and TRAb, thyroid ultrasound and orbital computed tomography. From approximately 9.5 ml of fresh peripheral blood, PBMCs were isolated.

This TCR was sampled from a young man with Graves' ophthalmopathy. The sample consisted of blood. V is TRBV6-1 and J is TRBJ2-7; D is perhaps TRBD1 (6 bases). For the CDR3, the DNA is TGTGCCAGCAGTGAACCGGACAGCGCCCTATCCTGCAAGCAGTACTTC. It translates to CASSEPDSALSCKQYF.